This T cell receptor beta chain was identified during a study of blood T cells in healthy people across ages. Through a sample-barcoded 5' primer and a J-beta primer mix, a second PCR was run for about 6 to 11 cycles. Each CDR3 protein is one row after TCRdb ran MiXCR on the 5' RACE reads. The repertoire holds 900,000 to 950,000 distinct CDR3 sequences, with 29% as singletons. This CDR3 has 12 amino acids. CDR1 and CDR2 (germline): SQVTM, ANQGSEA. Trimming left V 5 bases short and J 4 bases short, with 11 bases between. The same data also went into a second study, on T cells of mothers and their children. From that second work: Random nucleotides (2-4) and sample barcodes were added by the M1S primer used in the second PCR.

V and J are TRBV29-1 and TRBJ1-1; D unresolved. The material sequenced was blood. The sequence was collected from a woman between 40 and 50 years old in good health. The DNA of the CDR3 is TGCAGCGTTTTGGAACAGTTCACTGAAGCTTTCTTT. It specifies CSVLEQFTEAFF.